This TCR beta chain was observed in a study of blood T cell repertoires in COVID-19. Overall study: COVID-19 samples collected from the United States, Italy and Spain covered acute and convalescent phases.

The data were produced by immunoSEQ multiplex PCR, yet TCRdb's version contains in-frame clones alone and is incomplete. The sample consists of some 150,000 clones, 91% of them appearing once. The V and J ends lost 6 bases and 4 bases, in that order; junction bases with no gene match: 6. The CDR3 length is 15 residues. The V gene's germline CDR1 is SNHLY and CDR2 FYNNEI. The chain carries TRBV2 and TRBJ2-2; 9 nucleotides match TRBD1. The TCR sequence derives from a man aged 45-60 years with acute or convalescent COVID-19. The sequenced sample consisted of peripheral blood. The CDR3 here is CASRPGTGTTGELFF. The CDR3 region has the DNA TGTGCCAGCAGGCCCGGGACAGGGACCACCGGGGAGCTGTTTTTT. The whole variable domain, filled in from reference TRBV2 and TRBJ2-2, reads EPEVTQTPSHQVTQMGQEVILRCVPISNHLYFYWYRQILGQKVEFLVSFYNNEISEKSEIFDDQFSVERPDGSNFTLKIRSTKLEDSAMYFCASRPGTGTTGELFFGEGSRLTVL.